This T cell receptor beta chain derives from a study of graft-versus-host responses after intestinal transplantation. Across the study: Transplant types were multivisceral, liver-intestinal, or isolated intestinal. Each recipient received anti-thymocyte globulin induction, then tacrolimus and steroids for about three years.

Study results and caveats: GvH clones appeared in recipient marrow, some first in ileum or blood. The presence of high graft-versus-host to host-versus-graft clonal ratios in allografts characterized patients with graft-donor T cell macrochimerism.

The CDR3 has 15 residues. With 0 bases removed from V and 7 bases from J, the gap between germline ends came to 16 bases. Looked up from germline, CDR1 is SGHRS and CDR2 is YFSETQ. Assay: immunoSEQ multiplex PCR; the TCRdb copy retains only in-frame clones and omits some. The sample records about 93,000 clones, 90% to 95% being singletons. As concerns this clone: Its specificity is unknown.

This chain connects TRBV5-1 to TRBJ1-2; D remains unclear. The source material was unstimulated CD8+ T cells sorted from spleen or lymph node cells, sampled before intestinal transplant. The source of this sequence is a human donor who received an intestinal transplant. CDR3 region: CASSLENGGFGGYTF. The CDR3, as DNA: TGCGCCAGCAGCTTGGAAAATGGAGGGTTTGGTGGCTACACCTTC.